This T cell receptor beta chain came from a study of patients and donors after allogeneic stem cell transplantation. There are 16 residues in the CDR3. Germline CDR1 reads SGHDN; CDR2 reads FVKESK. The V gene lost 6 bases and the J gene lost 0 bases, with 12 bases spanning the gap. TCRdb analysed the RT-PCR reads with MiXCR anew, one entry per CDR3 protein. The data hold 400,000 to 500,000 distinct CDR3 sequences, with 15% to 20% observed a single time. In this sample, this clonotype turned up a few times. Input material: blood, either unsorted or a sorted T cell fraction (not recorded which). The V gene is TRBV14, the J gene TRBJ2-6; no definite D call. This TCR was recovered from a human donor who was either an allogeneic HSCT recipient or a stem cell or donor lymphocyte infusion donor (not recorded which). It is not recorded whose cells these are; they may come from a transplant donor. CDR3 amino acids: CASSQLTPSGANVLTF. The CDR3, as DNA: TGTGCCAGCAGTCAACTGACCCCCTCTGGGGCCAACGTCCTGACTTTC.